This T cell receptor beta chain was profiled in a study of blood T cell repertoires in COVID-19. About the study: Sources were T cells, B-cell-depleted T cells, or PBMCs; the material itself was cDNA or gDNA.

The V and J ends lost 6 bases and 3 bases respectively, with 18 bases between them. The CDR3 sequence is 16 residues long. The germline V gene encodes CDR1 SGHVS and CDR2 FQNEAQ. TCRdb's table, derived via immunoSEQ multiplex PCR, lists solely in-frame clones and lacks some. The profile shows fewer than 350,000 clones, approximately 81% of them singletons. This clone was seen only once. This TCR was sampled from a woman aged 60-75 years with active or convalescent COVID-19. Sequenced: peripheral blood. The chain carries TRBV7-8 and TRBJ1-3; D is perhaps TRBD1 (6 bases). CDR3 protein: CASSRSGTGIGNTIYF. The CDR3 DNA sequence: TGTGCCAGCAGTCGGAGTGGTACAGGGATTGGAAACACCATATATTTT.